This T cell receptor (beta chain) was recovered during a study of T cell responses to AZD1222 COVID-19 vaccine. The germline V gene has CDR1 MNHNS and CDR2 SASEGT. This CDR3 has 13 amino acids. Trimming cost V 2 bases and J 6 bases, with 8 bases left between them. Second-dose intervals of approximately 4 or approximately 12 weeks were pooled. The method was immunoSEQ multiplex PCR; TCRdb's version includes in-frame clones alone and lacks a portion of them. The data contain approximately 210,000 clones, roughly 92% of them seen just once; the ten biggest clones take up about 3.5%. The chain carries TRBV6-1 and TRBJ1-5; D is ambiguous. The sample in question was peripheral blood, obtained 28 days after the second AZD1222 dose. The receptor comes from an adult who received the AZD1222 COVID-19 vaccine. Here the CDR3 reads CASSEMRFQPQHF. CDR3 coding DNA: TGTGCCAGCAGTGAAATGCGGTTTCAGCCCCAGCATTTT.